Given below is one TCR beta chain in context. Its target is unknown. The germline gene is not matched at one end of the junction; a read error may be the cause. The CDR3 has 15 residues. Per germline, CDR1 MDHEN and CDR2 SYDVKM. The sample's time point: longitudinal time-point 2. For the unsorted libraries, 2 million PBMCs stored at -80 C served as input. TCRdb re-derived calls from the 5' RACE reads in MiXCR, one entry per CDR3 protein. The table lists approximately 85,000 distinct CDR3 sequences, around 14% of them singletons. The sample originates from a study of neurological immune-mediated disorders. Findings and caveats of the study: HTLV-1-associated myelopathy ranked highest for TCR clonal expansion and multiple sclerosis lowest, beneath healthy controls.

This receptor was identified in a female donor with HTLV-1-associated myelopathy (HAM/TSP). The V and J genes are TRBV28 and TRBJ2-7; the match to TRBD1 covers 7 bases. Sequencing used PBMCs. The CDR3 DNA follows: TGTGTCAGCAGACAGGGCGCCCGGGGCCCCCACGAGCAGTACTTC. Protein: CVSRQGARGPHEQYF.